These T cell receptor beta chains were read from a single sample in a study of graft-versus-host responses after intestinal transplantation. These TCRs' antigens remain unknown. Repertoires were generated with immunoSEQ multiplex PCR, while TCRdb's copy carries only in-frame clones and drops some. The sample records nearly 110,000 clones, about 87% being singletons. The specimen was unstimulated CD4+ T cells sorted from spleen or lymph node cells, collected before transplant. These receptors were taken from a human donor who was the organ donor for an intestinal transplant. CDR3s include the opening cysteine and the closing phenylalanine or tryptophan. The order of the fields is V gene, clone size, J gene, D gene, CDR3 DNA, CDR3 protein. A D gene is named only where the DNA matches it firmly. Expanded clones are given a class, and other clones once, few, many or no size at all.

V: TRBV19; size: NA; J: TRBJ2-3; D: NA; DNA: TGTGCCAGTAGTCGGGACGGCAGCACAGATACGCAGTATTTT; CDR3: CASSRDGSTDTQYF
V: TRBV5-1; size: NA; J: TRBJ1-2; D: TRBD1; DNA: TGCGCCAGCAGCCCCCCCGGGACAGGGTATGGCTACACCTTC; CDR3: CASSPPGTGYGYTF
V: TRBV11-2; size: NA; J: TRBJ2-1; D: NA; DNA: TGTGCCAGCAGCGGGACTTCCTACAATGAGCAGTTCTTC; CDR3: CASSGTSYNEQFF
V: TRBV18; size: NA; J: TRBJ2-4; D: TRBD1; DNA: TGTGCCAGCTCACCCCGGACAGGGGGAGACATTCAGTACTTC; CDR3: CASSPRTGGDIQYF
V: TRBV29-1; size: NA; J: TRBJ2-1; D: NA; DNA: TGCAGCGTCGAGGGGGGATCGGCTGAGCAGTTCTTC; CDR3: CSVEGGSAEQFF
V: TRBV11-2; size: NA; J: TRBJ2-4; D: TRBD1; DNA: TGTGCCAGCAGCTTAGGGACAGGCCGCATGAACATTCAGTACTTC; CDR3: CASSLGTGRMNIQYF
V: TRBV5-1; size: once; J: TRBJ1-2; D: NA; DNA: TGCGCCAGCAGCCCGATCAACAGGAAAACCTATGGCTACACCTTC; CDR3: CASSPINRKTYGYTF
V: TRBV7-2; size: NA; J: TRBJ2-3; D: NA; DNA: TGTGCCAGCAGCTTAGTTACGGGGGGCCGGCCAGATACGCAGTATTTT; CDR3: CASSLVTGGRPDTQYF
V: TRBV7-9; size: NA; J: TRBJ2-3; D: NA; DNA: TGTGCCAGCAGCCTTACCCGGACTAGCACAGATACGCAGTATTTT; CDR3: CASSLTRTSTDTQYF
V: TRBV5-1; size: NA; J: TRBJ2-3; D: TRBD2; DNA: TGCGCCAGCAGCAGGCGGGGGAGCACAGATACGCAGTATTTT; CDR3: CASSRRGSTDTQYF
V: TRBV15; size: NA; J: TRBJ1-5; D: TRBD1; DNA: TGTGCCACCAGCACTGCCGGGACAGGGGGTCATCAGCCCCAGCATTTT; CDR3: CATSTAGTGGHQPQHF
V: TRBV5-1; size: NA; J: TRBJ2-2; D: TRBD2; DNA: TGCGCCAGCAGCTTAGCGGGCGGGGGCGGGGAGCTGTTTTTT; CDR3: CASSLAGGGGELFF
V: TRBV2; size: NA; J: TRBJ2-7; D: NA; DNA: TGTGCCAGCAGTGGGAGCTCCTACGAGCAGTACTTC; CDR3: CASSGSSYEQYF
V: TRBV18; size: NA; J: TRBJ2-7; D: TRBD1; DNA: TGTGCCAGCTCACACTACCGGGACAGGTTGTCCGAGCAGTACTTC; CDR3: CASSHYRDRLSEQYF
V: TRBV5-6; size: NA; J: TRBJ1-3; D: NA; DNA: TGTGCCAGCAGCTTTGGGGCCGCCAGCTCTGGAAACACCATATATTTT; CDR3: CASSFGAASSGNTIYF
V: TRBV6-5; size: NA; J: TRBJ1-2; D: TRBD1; DNA: TGTGCCAGCAGTACAGGGGTTAGTGGCTACACCTTC; CDR3: CASSTGVSGYTF
V: TRBV2; size: NA; J: TRBJ1-2; D: TRBD1; DNA: TGTGCCAGCAGACGACAGGGGTTGGCCGATGGCTACACCTTC; CDR3: CASRRQGLADGYTF
V: TRBV5-1; size: NA; J: TRBJ1-1; D: NA; DNA: TGCGCCAGTGTGGGGCAGTTGAACACTGAAGCTTTCTTT; CDR3: CASVGQLNTEAFF
V: TRBV19; size: NA; J: TRBJ2-3; D: NA; DNA: TGTGCCAGTACCCAAACTTCCGGGGGTAGCACAGATACGCAGTATTTT; CDR3: CASTQTSGGSTDTQYF
V: TRBV2; size: NA; J: TRBJ1-2; D: TRBD1; DNA: TGTGCCAGCAGTCCAGGGGGTAGTGGCTACACCTTC; CDR3: CASSPGGSGYTF
V: TRBV14; size: NA; J: TRBJ2-6; D: NA; DNA: TGTGCCAGCAGCCAAGAGGGGGATGGGGCCAACGTCCTGACTTTC; CDR3: CASSQEGDGANVLTF
V: TRBV5-1; size: NA; J: TRBJ2-7; D: TRBD2; DNA: TGCGCCAGTAGAGCGGGGGGAGATTACGAGCAGTACTTC; CDR3: CASRAGGDYEQYF
V: TRBV5-1; size: NA; J: TRBJ1-4; D: NA; DNA: TGCGCCAGCATGGGTCGAGGGGAAAAACTGTTTTTT; CDR3: CASMGRGEKLFF
V: TRBV7-6; size: NA; J: TRBJ2-5; D: NA; DNA: TGTGCCAGCAGCCGAAGGGGCGGGGAGACCCAGTACTTC; CDR3: CASSRRGGETQYF
V: TRBV30; size: NA; J: TRBJ1-1; D: NA; DNA: TGTGCCTGGAGAACAGGGCCGAACACTGAAGCTTTCTTT; CDR3: CAWRTGPNTEAFF
V: TRBV7-2; size: NA; J: TRBJ1-6; D: NA; DNA: TGTGCCAGCAGCCCAAGTACGGGGTCCCTCCACTTT; CDR3: CASSPSTGSLHF
V: TRBV19; size: NA; J: TRBJ1-1; D: NA; DNA: TGTGCCAGTAGTCCCACTCTAAACACTGAAGCTTTCTTT; CDR3: CASSPTLNTEAFF
V: TRBV5-1; size: NA; J: TRBJ1-1; D: NA; DNA: TGCGCCAGCAGCTTCACGACAGGAGTAAACACTGAAGCTTTCTTT; CDR3: CASSFTTGVNTEAFF
V: TRBV5-1; size: NA; J: TRBJ1-2; D: NA; DNA: TGCGCCAGCAGCCAAGATACACGAGGGCTCTATGGCTACACCTTC; CDR3: CASSQDTRGLYGYTF
V: TRBV21-1; size: once; J: TRBJ2-2; D: NA; DNA: TGTGCCAGCAGCGCCCACTTACTAGACCGAATCACCGGGGAGCTGTTTTTT; CDR3: CASSAHLLDRITGELFF
V: TRBV5-5; size: NA; J: TRBJ2-7; D: NA; DNA: TGTGCCAGCAGCTTGTCAGTTCGGTTGGGACGGCACAACGAGCAGTACTTC; CDR3: CASSLSVRLGRHNEQYF
V: TRBV7-2; size: NA; J: TRBJ2-7; D: TRBD1; DNA: TGTGCCAGCAGCCCACAGACAGGGAGCGAGCAGTACTTC; CDR3: CASSPQTGSEQYF
V: TRBV7-9; size: once; J: TRBJ1-4; D: NA; DNA: TGTGCCAGCAGGGACAGATCGGCCGAAAAACTGTTTTTT; CDR3: CASRDRSAEKLFF
V: TRBV7-8; size: NA; J: TRBJ2-7; D: TRBD2; DNA: TGTGCCAGCAGCTTAGAAGAACTAGCGGGACTGGGCGAGCAGTACTTC; CDR3: CASSLEELAGLGEQYF
V: TRBV6-5; size: NA; J: TRBJ1-5; D: NA; DNA: TGTGCCAGCAGGGTGGAATCTCAGCCCCAGCATTTT; CDR3: CASRVESQPQHF
V: TRBV19; size: NA; J: TRBJ2-1; D: NA; DNA: TGTGCCAGTAGTATGATGGCGGGTTCTTCCTACAATGAGCAGTTCTTC; CDR3: CASSMMAGSSYNEQFF
V: TRBV7-2; size: few; J: TRBJ2-7; D: NA; DNA: TGTGCCAGCAGCCCCGTTGGGAGGCGAAAAGAGCAGTACTTC; CDR3: CASSPVGRRKEQYF
V: TRBV7-7; size: NA; J: TRBJ2-7; D: NA; DNA: TGTGCCAGCAGCTTAGGTCGGGAGCAAGAGCAGTACTTC; CDR3: CASSLGREQEQYF
V: TRBV5-1; size: NA; J: TRBJ2-3; D: NA; DNA: TGCGCCAGCAGCTCAACAGGGAACGTCCCAGATACGCAGTATTTT; CDR3: CASSSTGNVPDTQYF
V: TRBV7-9; size: NA; J: TRBJ1-2; D: NA; DNA: TGTGCCAGCAGGAGAGGGACTAACTATGGCTACACCTTC; CDR3: CASRRGTNYGYTF
V: TRBV18; size: NA; J: TRBJ2-1; D: TRBD2; DNA: TGTGCCAGCTCACTAGGACTAGCGGGGGGCGACAATGAGCAGTTCTTC; CDR3: CASSLGLAGGDNEQFF
V: TRBV7-9; size: NA; J: TRBJ1-1; D: NA; DNA: TGTGCCAGCAGCTTCCAGGACACTGAAGCTTTCTTT; CDR3: CASSFQDTEAFF
V: TRBV10-3; size: few; J: TRBJ1-6; D: TRBD1; DNA: TGTGCCATCAAAGGGGGAGGGGGCGCTTCACCCCTCCACTTT; CDR3: CAIKGGGGASPLHF
V: TRBV28; size: NA; J: TRBJ2-1; D: NA; DNA: TGTGCCACCGTCGCGATAGGAGCTCGGTACAATGAGCAGTTCTTC; CDR3: CATVAIGARYNEQFF
V: TRBV5-4; size: NA; J: TRBJ2-7; D: NA; DNA: TGTGCCAGCAGACCCGGGACCGATACCTCCTACGAGCAGTACTTC; CDR3: CASRPGTDTSYEQYF
V: TRBV5-5; size: NA; J: TRBJ1-2; D: NA; DNA: TGTGCCAGCAGCTCTCGAGAGATCGCTAACTATGGCTACACCTTC; CDR3: CASSSREIANYGYTF
V: TRBV6-1; size: NA; J: TRBJ1-5; D: TRBD1; DNA: TGTGCCAGCAGGGACCGGGACAGGGGCAATCAGCCCCAGCATTTT; CDR3: CASRDRDRGNQPQHF
V: TRBV7-8; size: NA; J: TRBJ2-5; D: NA; DNA: TGTGCCAGCGCCCCAAACGTAGGTCGGGAGACCCAGTACTTC; CDR3: CASAPNVGRETQYF
V: TRBV4-2; size: NA; J: TRBJ2-1; D: TRBD2; DNA: TGTGCCAGCAGCCCACGAATGGCGGGGGACTCCTACAATGAGCAGTTCTTC; CDR3: CASSPRMAGDSYNEQFF
V: TRBV9; size: NA; J: TRBJ1-6; D: NA; DNA: TGTGCCAGCAGCGACGGATGGGGGAATTCACCCCTCCACTTT; CDR3: CASSDGWGNSPLHF
V: TRBV7-2; size: NA; J: TRBJ2-1; D: TRBD2; DNA: TGTGCCAGCAGCTTAACAGGGACTAGGGGTAATGAGCAGTTCTTC; CDR3: CASSLTGTRGNEQFF